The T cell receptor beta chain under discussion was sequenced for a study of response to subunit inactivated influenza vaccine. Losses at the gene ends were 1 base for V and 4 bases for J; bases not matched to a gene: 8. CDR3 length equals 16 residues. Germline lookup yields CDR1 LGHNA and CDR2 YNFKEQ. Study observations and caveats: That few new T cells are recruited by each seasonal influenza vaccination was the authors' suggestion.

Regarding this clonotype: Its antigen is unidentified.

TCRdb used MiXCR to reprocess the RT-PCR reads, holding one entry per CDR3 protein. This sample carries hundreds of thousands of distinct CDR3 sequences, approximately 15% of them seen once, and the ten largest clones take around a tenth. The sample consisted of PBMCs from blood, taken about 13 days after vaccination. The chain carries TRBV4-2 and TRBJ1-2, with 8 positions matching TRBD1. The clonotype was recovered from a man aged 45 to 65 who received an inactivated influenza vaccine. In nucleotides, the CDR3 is TGTGCCAGCAGCCAAGTAAGAGACAGGGGACCCTATGGCTACACCTTC. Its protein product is CASSQVRDRGPYGYTF.